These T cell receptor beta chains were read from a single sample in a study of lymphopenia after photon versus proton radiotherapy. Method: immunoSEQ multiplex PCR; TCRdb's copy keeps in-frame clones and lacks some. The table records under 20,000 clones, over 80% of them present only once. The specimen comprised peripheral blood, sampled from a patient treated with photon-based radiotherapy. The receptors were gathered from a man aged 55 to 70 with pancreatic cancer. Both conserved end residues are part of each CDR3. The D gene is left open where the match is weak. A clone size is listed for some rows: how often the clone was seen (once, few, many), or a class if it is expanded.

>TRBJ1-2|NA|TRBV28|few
TGTGCCAGCACTGTTATGGGGGGCCTTGGCGGCTATGGCTACACCTTC
CASTVMGGLGGYGYTF
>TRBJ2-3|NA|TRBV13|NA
TGTGCCAGCAGCCCCCGAACCCCTCCGGAGTATTTT
CASSPRTPPEYF
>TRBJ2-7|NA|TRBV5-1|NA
TGCGCCAGCAGCTTGCCTAACGGGGCCTATTACTTC
CASSLPNGAYYF
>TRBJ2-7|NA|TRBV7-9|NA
TGTGCCAGCAGCTTAATCCTCGAGCAGTACTTC
CASSLILEQYF
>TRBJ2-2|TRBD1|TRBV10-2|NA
TGCGCCAGCAGTTGGGACAGGGGCCGAACCGGGGAGCTGTTTTTT
CASSWDRGRTGELFF
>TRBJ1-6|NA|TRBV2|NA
TGTGCCAACCAACCGACAGTTAATTCACCCCTCCACTTT
CANQPTVNSPLHF
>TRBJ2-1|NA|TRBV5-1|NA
TGCGCCAGCAGCTTGGGGGGGCAGGGGGGTTACAATGAGCAGTTCTTC
CASSLGGQGGYNEQFF
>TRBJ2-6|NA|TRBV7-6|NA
TGTGCCAGCAGCTTGACAGCTAGCCTTGGGGCCAACGTCCTGACTTTC
CASSLTASLGANVLTF
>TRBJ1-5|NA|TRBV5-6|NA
TGTGCCAGCAGCTCCTACGGAAGCAATCAGCCCCAGCATTTT
CASSSYGSNQPQHF
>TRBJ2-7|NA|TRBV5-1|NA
TGCGCCAGCAGCTTGGCGGGCCGAGGGACCTACGAGCAGTACTTC
CASSLAGRGTYEQYF
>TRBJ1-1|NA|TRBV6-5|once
TGTGCCAGCACAGTGAACAGGAACACTGAAGCTTTCTTT
CASTVNRNTEAFF
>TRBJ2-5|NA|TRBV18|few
TGTGCCAGCTCACCGGGGCTGGGGGGCGTACAAGAGACCCAGTACTTC
CASSPGLGGVQETQYF
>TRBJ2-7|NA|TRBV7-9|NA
TGTGCCAGCAGCCACCCCGCGGGGAAAACCTACGAGCAGTACTTC
CASSHPAGKTYEQYF
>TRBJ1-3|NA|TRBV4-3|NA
TGCGCCAGCAGCCCAAGGGAGTACTCTGGAAACACCATATATTTT
CASSPREYSGNTIYF
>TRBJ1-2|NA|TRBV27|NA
TGTGCCAGCACCCCGGCCGGGTCTCACTATGGCTACACCTTC
CASTPAGSHYGYTF
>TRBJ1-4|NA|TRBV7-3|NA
TGTGCCAGCCGACGGGCAGGGAGGGAACTGTTTTTT
CASRRAGRELFF
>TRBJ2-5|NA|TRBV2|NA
TGTGCCAGCATGCGTCCGGGCGATTTAGAGACCCAGTACTTC
CASMRPGDLETQYF
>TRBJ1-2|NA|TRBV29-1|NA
TGCAGCGTTGTACTAGGGTATGGCTACACCTTC
CSVVLGYGYTF
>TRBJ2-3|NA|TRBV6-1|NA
TGTGCCAGCATGAGAGCGGACACAGATACGCAGTATTTT
CASMRADTDTQYF